One and the same sample provided the 5 T cell receptor beta chains below, sequenced in a study. One entry per CDR3 protein, called by TCRdb with MiXCR from the RT-PCR reads. The data show about 680,000 distinct CDR3 sequences, approximately 15% seen once. Sequenced: memory CD4+ T cells from blood. Receptors were obtained from a female donor in good health, serving as a healthy control.

This clonotype occurred many times. The chain is built from TRBV6-5 and TRBJ2-1; D not certain. The CDR3 runs 13 residues. CDR1 MNHEY and CDR2 SVGAGI come from the germline V gene. V was cut by 5 bases and J by 7 bases, with 12 bases left in between. CDR3 coding DNA: TGTGCCAGCAGTGAACGCGTTGTAAATGAGCAGTTCTTC. Translated: CASSERVVNEQFF.

This clonotype was observed many times. The J gene is TRBJ2-5, the V gene TRBV6-5; D not resolved. V lost 4 bases, J lost 5 bases, and 23 bases lay in between. Per the germline V gene, CDR1 is MNHEY and CDR2 is SVGAGI. This CDR3 contains 17 residues. CDR3 sequence reads: CASSFLTSRWNKETQYF. The CDR3 DNA reads as TGTGCCAGCAGTTTCTTAACCTCAAGGTGGAACAAGGAGACCCAGTACTTC.

The chain carries TRBV11-2 and TRBJ2-1, with D perhaps TRBD2 (5 bases). This CDR3 is 14 amino acids long. Germline V gives CDR1 SGHAT, CDR2 FQNNGV. V lost 2 bases and J lost 9, with 14 bases in between. CDR3 bases: TGTGCCAGCAGCTTATTGAGCTTGGCGGGTGAGCAGTTCTTC. Translation: CASSLLSLAGEQFF. Full variable domain (remainder filled in from reference TRBV11-2 and TRBJ2-1): EAGVAQSPRYKIIEKRQSVAFWCNPISGHATLYWYQQILGQGPKLLIQFQNNGVVDDSQLPKDRFSAERLKGVDSTLKIQPAKLEDSAVYLCASSLLSLAGEQFFGPGTRLTVL.

This clonotype was seen many times. This sequence joins TRBV6-5 and TRBJ1-2, with 12 bases aligning to TRBD1. Trimming took 6 bases from V and 4 from J; bases not matched to a gene: 9. Per the germline V gene, CDR1 is MNHEY and CDR2 is SVGAGI. The CDR3 extends over 16 amino acids. The CDR3 is CASRRPGTGGIYGYTF. CDR3 nucleotides: TGTGCCAGCAGGCGACCCGGGACAGGGGGCATCTATGGCTACACCTTC.

This rearrangement joins TRBV20-1 to TRBJ2-3; D unclear. The CDR3 consists of 15 residues. The germline V and J ends were trimmed by 0 bases and 1 base, with 11 bases remaining between them. Germline V gene lookup returns CDR1 DFQATT and CDR2 SNEGSKA (reference sequence). CDR3 protein: CSARDLWGGTDTQYF. In nucleotides, the CDR3 is TGCAGTGCTAGAGATCTCTGGGGTGGCACAGATACGCAGTATTTT.